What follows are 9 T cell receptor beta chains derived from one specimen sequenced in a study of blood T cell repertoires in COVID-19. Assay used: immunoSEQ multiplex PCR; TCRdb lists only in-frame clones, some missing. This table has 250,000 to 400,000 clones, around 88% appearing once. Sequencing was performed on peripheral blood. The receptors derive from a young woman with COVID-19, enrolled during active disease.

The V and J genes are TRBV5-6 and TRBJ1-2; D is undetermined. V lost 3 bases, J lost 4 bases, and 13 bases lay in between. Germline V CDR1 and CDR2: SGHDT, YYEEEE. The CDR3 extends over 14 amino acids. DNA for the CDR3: TGTGCCAGCAGCTCCGCGGGAGCCCGCTATGGCTACACCTTC. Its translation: CASSSAGARYGYTF.

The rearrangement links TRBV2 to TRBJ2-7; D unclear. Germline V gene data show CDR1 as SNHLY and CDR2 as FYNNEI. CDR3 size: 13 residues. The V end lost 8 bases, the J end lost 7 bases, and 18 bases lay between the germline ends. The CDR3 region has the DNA TGTGCCAGCGAGATACAGCCACTTTTTGAGCAGTACTTC. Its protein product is CASEIQPLFEQYF. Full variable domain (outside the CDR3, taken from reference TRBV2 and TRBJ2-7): EPEVTQTPSHQVTQMGQEVILRCVPISNHLYFYWYRQILGQKVEFLVSFYNNEISEKSEIFDDQFSVERPDGSNFTLKIRSTKLEDSAMYFCASEIQPLFEQYFGPGTRLTVT.

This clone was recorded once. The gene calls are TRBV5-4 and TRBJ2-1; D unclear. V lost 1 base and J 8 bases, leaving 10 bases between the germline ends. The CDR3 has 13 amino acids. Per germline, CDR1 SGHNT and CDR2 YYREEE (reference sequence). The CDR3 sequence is CASSLPGRYEQFF. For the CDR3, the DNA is TGTGCCAGCAGCTTGCCGGGTCGGTATGAGCAGTTCTTC.

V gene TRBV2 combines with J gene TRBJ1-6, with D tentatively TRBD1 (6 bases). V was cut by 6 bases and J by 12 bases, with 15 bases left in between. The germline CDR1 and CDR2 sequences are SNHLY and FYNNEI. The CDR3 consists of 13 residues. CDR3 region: CASRTGPGGPLHF. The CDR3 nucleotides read TGTGCCAGCAGGACAGGCCCGGGGGGACCCCTCCACTTT.

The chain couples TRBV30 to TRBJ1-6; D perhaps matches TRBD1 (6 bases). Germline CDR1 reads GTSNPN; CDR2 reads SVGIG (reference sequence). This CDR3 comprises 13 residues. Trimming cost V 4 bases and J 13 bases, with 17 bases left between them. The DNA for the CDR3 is TGTGCCTGGACCATCGGACAGAGAGTTCCCCTCCACTTT. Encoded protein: CAWTIGQRVPLHF.

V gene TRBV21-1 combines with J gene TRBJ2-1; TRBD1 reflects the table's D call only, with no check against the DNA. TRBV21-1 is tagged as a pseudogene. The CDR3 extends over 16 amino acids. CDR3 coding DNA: TGTGCCAGCAGCAAAGAGGGGGACAGGGAGGACAATGAGCAGTTCTTC. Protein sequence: CASSKEGDREDNEQFF.

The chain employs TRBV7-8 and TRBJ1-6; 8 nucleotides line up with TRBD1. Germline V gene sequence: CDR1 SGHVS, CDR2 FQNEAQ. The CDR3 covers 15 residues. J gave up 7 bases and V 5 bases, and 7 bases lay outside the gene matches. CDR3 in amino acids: CASSPRTGPNSPLHF. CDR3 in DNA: TGTGCCAGCAGCCCCCGGACAGGGCCGAATTCACCCCTCCACTTT.

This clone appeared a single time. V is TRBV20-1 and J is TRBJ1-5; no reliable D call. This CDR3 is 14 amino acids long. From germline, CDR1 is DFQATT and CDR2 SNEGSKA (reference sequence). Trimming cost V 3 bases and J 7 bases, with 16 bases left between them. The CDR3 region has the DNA TGCAGTGCTAGTGTGGCAGGATCGAGACAGCCCCAGCATTTT. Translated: CSASVAGSRQPQHF.

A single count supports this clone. The CDR3 DNA reads TGTGCCAGCAGTCCCATCACGGGGGAGACCCAGTACTTC. It codes for CASSPITGETQYF. The chain combines TRBV7-9 with TRBJ2-5, with a possible D match to TRBD2 (5 bases). V shed 6 bases and J shed 5 bases, with 13 bases lying between them. CDR3 length: 13 amino acids. Germline values: CDR1 SEHNR, CDR2 FQNEAQ (reference sequence).